The 30 T cell receptor beta chains listed next were all sequenced from one sample in a study of shared clonotypes between healthy human individuals. Some clones are missing from TCRdb's copy, which holds only in-frame ones; the method was immunoSEQ multiplex PCR. The repertoire holds some 700,000 clones, with about 90% as singletons. The sequencing input was memory CD8+ T cells from PBMCs. Indicated subset: CD45RO+ cells pooled with CCR7-negative TemRA cells. The receptors here all came from a man between 18 and 29 years old in good health. Some clones in this sample may be carry-over from other donors' samples.

This chain links TRBV5-6 with TRBJ2-7; perhaps D is TRBD1 or TRBD2 (6 bases each). The CDR3 spans 15 residues. The germline gives CDR1 SGHDT, CDR2 YYEEEE. Trimming took 4 bases from V and 3 from J, leaving 17 bases between them. The DNA for the CDR3 is TGTGCCAGCAGCCCGGGTTGGAGGGGGGTCTACGAGCAGTACTTC. It specifies CASSPGWRGVYEQYF.

The V gene is TRBV4-2, the J gene TRBJ2-7; TRBD2 matches at 7 bases. CDR1 and CDR2 (germline): LGHNA, YNFKEQ. The CDR3 is 13 residues long. Unmatched junction bases numbered 2, after V lost 0 bases and J lost 6 bases. CDR3 sequence: CASSQEPGGEQYF. The CDR3 DNA is TGTGCCAGCAGCCAAGAGCCGGGGGGCGAGCAGTACTTC.

The rearrangement joins TRBV28 to TRBJ2-5, with TRBD2 identical over 7 bases. Germline values: CDR1 MDHEN, CDR2 SYDVKM. V lost 6 bases, J lost 11 bases, and 6 bases stayed unmatched. The CDR3 loop spans 11 amino acids. Written as DNA, the CDR3 is TGTGCCAGCAGCCTGGGGGGGGAGCAGTACTTC. Its protein product is CASSLGGEQYF. The full variable domain, completed using reference TRBV28 and TRBJ2-5, is DVKVTQSSRYLVKRTGEKVFLECVQDMDHENMFWYRQDPGLGLRLIYFSYDVKMKEKGDIPEGYSVSREKKERFSLILESASTNQTSMYLCASSLGGEQYFGPGTRLLVL.

The chain uses TRBV4-1 and TRBJ2-3; a weak D match, TRBD1 (6 bases). The CDR3 spans 18 residues. Germline-derived CDR1 and CDR2 are MGHRA and YSYEKL. Trimming took off 1 base at V and 6 bases at J, with 23 bases between the two ends. CDR3 DNA: TGCGCCAGCAGCCAAGTAGCTGCTGGGGGCGGATTAGGGGATACGCAGTATTTT. Translated, it gives CASSQVAAGGGLGDTQYF.

The chain is built from TRBV6-6 and TRBJ2-7; D is uncertain. This CDR3 region has 15 residues. V shed 2 bases and J shed 0 bases, with 11 bases lying between them. CDR1 and CDR2 from the germline V gene are MNHNY and SVGAGI (reference sequence). The CDR3 sequence: CASSYGIKSSYEQYF. The CDR3 DNA reads TGTGCCAGCAGTTACGGGATCAAGAGCTCCTACGAGCAGTACTTC.

Turning to this clone: Different DNA sequences within this sample yield the same CDR3. This chain uses TRBV7-9 with TRBJ1-2, with D perhaps matching TRBD1 (6 bases). Germline-derived CDR1 and CDR2 are SEHNR and FQNEAQ (reference sequence). Deletions cut 3 bases from V and 8 bases from J, with 10 bases between. The CDR3 length is 12 residues. CDR3 nucleotides: TGTGCCAGCAGCTTGGGGGCGTCAGGCTACACCTTC. This sequence encodes CASSLGASGYTF.

V usage is TRBV7-9 and J usage is TRBJ2-7, with 12 bases aligning to TRBD2. Trimming took 4 bases from V and 2 from J; bases not matched to a gene: 6. In germline, CDR1 is SEHNR, CDR2 FQNEAQ (reference sequence). The CDR3 length is 16 residues. Here the CDR3 DNA reads TGTGCCAGCAGCTGGCAACTAGCGGGAGGTCCCTACGAGCAGTACTTC. This sequence encodes CASSWQLAGGPYEQYF.

The DNA for the CDR3 is TGTGCCAGCAGCACCCTCAGACTAGACGGCGAGCAGTACTTC. Translation gives CASSTLRLDGEQYF. The J gene is TRBJ2-7, the V gene TRBV28; weak D call: TRBD2 (6 bases). CDR1 MDHEN and CDR2 SYDVKM come from the germline V gene. This CDR3 is built from 14 residues. V was cut by 6 bases and J by 6 bases, with 18 bases left in between.

V is TRBV27 and J is TRBJ1-5; the D is unclear. Germline V gives CDR1 MNHEY, CDR2 SMNVEV (reference sequence). The germline V and J ends were trimmed by 6 bases and 1 base, with 16 bases remaining between them. The CDR3 loop spans 16 amino acids. DNA for the CDR3: TGTGCCAGCAGCGACCTAGTGGGTTACAGCAATCAGCCCCAGCATTTT. Encoded protein: CASSDLVGYSNQPQHF.

The rearrangement links TRBV7-9 to TRBJ1-4; possible D gene TRBD1, 6 bases. V dropped 3 bases and J dropped 8 bases, with 10 bases sitting between them. Germline assignment: CDR1 SEHNR and CDR2 FQNEAQ (reference sequence). This CDR3 spans 13 amino acids. This chain's CDR3 is CASSFPTGEKLFF. In DNA, the CDR3 is TGTGCCAGCAGCTTCCCGACAGGCGAAAAACTGTTTTTT. Drawing the rest from reference TRBV7-9 and TRBJ1-4, the complete variable domain is DTGVSQNPRHKITKRGQNVTFRCDPISEHNRLYWYRQTLGQGPEFLTYFQNEAQLEKSRLLSDRFSAERPKGSFSTLEIQRTEQGDSAMYLCASSFPTGEKLFFGSGTQLSVL.

The genes are TRBV5-1 and TRBJ2-3; D ambiguous. V was cut by 0 bases and J by 2 bases, with 10 bases left in between. The CDR3 is made up of 15 amino acids. Germline V gene data show CDR1 as SGHRS and CDR2 as YFSETQ. CDR3 sequence reads: CASSLEPRHTDTQYF. In DNA, the CDR3 is TGCGCCAGCAGCTTGGAACCCAGACACACAGATACGCAGTATTTT.

The chain recombines TRBV27 with TRBJ1-3, with D uncertain. The V end lost 5 bases, the J end lost 4 bases, and 12 bases lay between the germline ends. The CDR3 contains 14 residues. Germline loops: CDR1 MNHEY, CDR2 SMNVEV (reference sequence). CDR3 amino acids: CASSTSFVGNTIYF. CDR3 nucleotides: TGTGCCAGCAGTACCTCTTTCGTGGGAAACACCATATATTTT.

The chain carries TRBV10-3 and TRBJ2-1; D tentatively fits TRBD1 or TRBD2 (5 bases each). V was cut by 8 bases and J by 0 bases, with 11 bases left in between. Germline V CDR1 and CDR2: ENHRY, SYGVKD. The length of the CDR3 is 14 residues. The DNA of the CDR3 is TGTGCCATCCTGGCAGGGACCTCCTACAATGAGCAGTTCTTC. Its protein is CAILAGTSYNEQFF.

The chain recombines TRBV15 with TRBJ2-7; a weak D match, TRBD2 (5 bases). CDR1 and CDR2 (germline): LNHNV, YYDKDF (reference sequence). CDR3 length equals 16 residues. V was cut by 3 bases and J by 6 bases, with 21 bases left in between. The CDR3 reads CATSSQPRRERPEQYF. The CDR3 DNA follows: TGTGCCACCAGCAGCCAGCCTCGAAGGGAGCGGCCCGAGCAGTACTTC.

This chain joins TRBV7-6 and TRBJ2-2, with D tentatively TRBD2 (5 bases). V was clipped by 8 bases and J by 1 base, with 8 bases between them. The CDR3 consists of 13 residues. Germline V gives CDR1 SGHVS, CDR2 FNYEAQ. CDR3 bases: TGTGCCAGCCGTGAGGGGAACACCGGGGAGCTGTTTTTT. It is translated as CASREGNTGELFF.

A remark on this clone: The same CDR3 can be traced to other DNA sequences in this sample. This rearrangement joins TRBV27 to TRBJ2-1; D call uncertain. This CDR3 is built from 14 residues. The V end lost 3 bases, the J end lost 0 bases, and 6 bases lay between the germline ends. Germline CDR1 and CDR2: MNHEY and SMNVEV (reference sequence). The CDR3 coding sequence is TGTGCCAGCAGTTTGCAGAGCTCCTACAATGAGCAGTTCTTC. Translating gives CASSLQSSYNEQFF.

The chain employs TRBV28 and TRBJ2-1; 7 bases agree with TRBD2. The trim removed 4 bases at V and 3 bases at J, leaving 3 bases unmatched. The CDR3 loop spans 14 amino acids. Per germline, CDR1 MDHEN and CDR2 SYDVKM. CDR3 region: CASSYGGGYNEQFF. CDR3 DNA sequence: TGTGCCAGCAGTTACGGCGGGGGCTACAATGAGCAGTTCTTC.

The rearrangement joins TRBV19 to TRBJ2-2; weak D call: TRBD2 (5 bases). The CDR3 is 12 amino acids. Deletions cut 8 bases from V and 9 bases from J, with 13 bases between. Germline V gene sequence: CDR1 LNHDA, CDR2 SQIVND (reference sequence). This CDR3 is CASSLDNRELFF. CDR3 nucleotides: TGTGCCAGTTCACTAGATAACAGGGAGCTGTTTTTT.

This chain links TRBV4-2 with TRBJ2-7; a possible D gene is TRBD1 (6 bases). CDR1 LGHNA and CDR2 YNFKEQ come from the germline V gene. Trimming removed 3 bases at V and 0 bases at J, with 15 bases between. This CDR3 spans 16 amino acids. The CDR3 region has the DNA TGTGCCAGCAGCCAGTGGGACACTCAGAGCTCCTACGAGCAGTACTTC. It translates to CASSQWDTQSSYEQYF.

The rearrangement uses TRBV11-2 and TRBJ2-7; either TRBD1 or TRBD2 may fit D (6 bases each). This CDR3 region has 13 residues. The V gene's germline CDR1 is SGHAT and CDR2 FQNNGV. Trimming stripped 8 bases from V and 1 base from J, with 12 bases between. CDR3 sequence: CASQRRGSYEQYF. CDR3 DNA sequence: TGTGCCAGCCAGCGGAGGGGGTCCTACGAGCAGTACTTC. Together with reference TRBV11-2 and TRBJ2-7, the CDR3 gives the full variable domain: EAGVAQSPRYKIIEKRQSVAFWCNPISGHATLYWYQQILGQGPKLLIQFQNNGVVDDSQLPKDRFSAERLKGVDSTLKIQPAKLEDSAVYLCASQRRGSYEQYFGPGTRLTVT.

This chain joins TRBV11-2 and TRBJ2-7; D not certain. Germline loops: CDR1 SGHAT, CDR2 FQNNGV. Trimming removed 3 bases from V and 0 bases from J, with 6 bases in between. This CDR3 has 13 residues. The CDR3 here is CASSFDTSYEQYF. Here the CDR3 DNA reads TGTGCCAGCAGCTTTGACACCTCCTACGAGCAGTACTTC.

This clone has a single count. This chain joins TRBV4-1 and TRBJ1-2; D gene uncertain. The germline gives CDR1 MGHRA, CDR2 YSYEKL. The CDR3 is 15 residues long. Trimming stripped 4 bases from V and 2 bases from J, with 14 bases between. CDR3 DNA: TGCGCCAGCAGCCCAAGTCCGACTCCGAACTATGGCTACACCTTC. Translating it yields CASSPSPTPNYGYTF.

The chain is built from TRBV2 and TRBJ2-1, with D possibly matching TRBD2 (5 bases). V lost 7 bases and J 6 bases, leaving 16 bases between the germline ends. The CDR3 totals 14 residues. Per germline, CDR1 SNHLY and CDR2 FYNNEI. This CDR3 is CASTRMGSGNEQFF. In DNA, the CDR3 is TGTGCCAGCACCCGGATGGGGAGTGGCAATGAGCAGTTCTTC.

The J gene is TRBJ1-1, the V gene TRBV7-9; D unresolved. The CDR3 has 15 residues. The germline V and J ends were trimmed by 4 bases and 6 bases, with 18 bases remaining between them. Germline CDR1 and CDR2: SEHNR and FQNEAQ (reference sequence). The CDR3 DNA reads TGTGCCAGCAGCTCACCGGGTTCCCCACGACCTGAAGCTTTCTTT. Amino acids: CASSSPGSPRPEAFF.

The rearrangement joins TRBV4-1 to TRBJ2-5; 10 nucleotides align to TRBD1. The V gene end was trimmed by 3 bases and the J gene end by 5 bases; junction bases not matched to a gene: 15. CDR1 and CDR2 from the germline V gene are MGHRA and YSYEKL. CDR3 length: 18 amino acids. The CDR3 spells CASSHLTGGAIIFETQYF. The DNA for the CDR3 is TGCGCCAGCAGCCACCTGACAGGGGGCGCAATTATTTTCGAGACCCAGTACTTC.

This clone has just one count. The chain links TRBV30 to TRBJ2-7; D is ambiguous. Germline CDR1 reads GTSNPN; CDR2 reads SVGIG (reference sequence). Trimming stripped 2 bases from V and 7 bases from J, with 6 bases between. The CDR3 has 10 amino acids. The CDR3 loop reads CAWSTREQYF. CDR3 DNA sequence: TGTGCCTGGAGTACGAGGGAGCAGTACTTC.

This clone was seen once. This chain links TRBV27 with TRBJ2-2, with 14 bases that match TRBD2. Trimming took 3 bases from V and 5 from J; bases not matched to a gene: 5. Looked up from germline, CDR1 is MNHEY and CDR2 is SMNVEV (reference sequence). This CDR3 is built from 17 residues. CDR3: CASSLRGLAGVTGELFF. The CDR3 DNA sequence: TGTGCCAGCAGTTTGCGGGGACTAGCGGGAGTAACCGGGGAGCTGTTTTTT.

This chain joins TRBV19 and TRBJ1-1, with no clear D. There are 12 residues in the CDR3. CDR1 and CDR2 (germline): LNHDA, SQIVND (reference sequence). V dropped 9 bases and J dropped 3 bases, with 11 bases sitting between them. CDR3 coding DNA: TGTGCCAGCAAAGGCGTTTACACTGAAGCTTTCTTT. The encoded protein is CASKGVYTEAFF.

The gene calls are TRBV13 and TRBJ1-3; D is possibly TRBD1 (5 bases). The CDR3 is 15 amino acids. Trimming left V 2 bases short and J 4 bases short, with 12 bases between. CDR1 and CDR2 (germline): PRHDT, FYEKMQ (reference sequence). CDR3 sequence: CASSLSQGSGNTIYF. In nucleotides, the CDR3 is TGTGCCAGCAGCTTAAGCCAGGGCTCCGGAAACACCATATATTTT.

V usage is TRBV28 and J usage is TRBJ1-3; a weak D match, TRBD1 (5 bases). Germline loops: CDR1 MDHEN, CDR2 SYDVKM. The length of the CDR3 is 16 residues. Trimming stripped 2 bases from V and 0 bases from J, with 11 bases between. CDR3 sequence: CASSLPGPSSGNTIYF. The CDR3 nucleotides are TGTGCCAGCAGTTTACCAGGGCCGAGCTCTGGAAACACCATATATTTT.